This T cell receptor beta chain was found in a study of shared clonotypes between healthy human individuals. Sequencing was performed with immunoSEQ multiplex PCR; in TCRdb, only in-frame clones are kept and a portion is missing. This sample has more than 550,000 clones, with roughly 91% found just once. The CDR3 runs to 10 residues. Germline V CDR1 and CDR2: GTSNPN, SVGIG (reference sequence). Deletions cut 5 bases from V and 8 bases from J, with 7 bases between. The sequenced sample consisted of memory CD8+ T cells from PBMCs. The subset: CD45RO+ cells pooled with CCR7-negative TemRA cells. The sequence was collected from a man younger than 35 in good health. Some clones in this sample may be carry-over from other donors' samples. The V call is TRBV30, the J call TRBJ2-1; D gene uncertain. The CDR3 region has the DNA TGTGCCTGGGGTGGCGATGAGCAGTTCTTC. Protein: CAWGGDEQFF.